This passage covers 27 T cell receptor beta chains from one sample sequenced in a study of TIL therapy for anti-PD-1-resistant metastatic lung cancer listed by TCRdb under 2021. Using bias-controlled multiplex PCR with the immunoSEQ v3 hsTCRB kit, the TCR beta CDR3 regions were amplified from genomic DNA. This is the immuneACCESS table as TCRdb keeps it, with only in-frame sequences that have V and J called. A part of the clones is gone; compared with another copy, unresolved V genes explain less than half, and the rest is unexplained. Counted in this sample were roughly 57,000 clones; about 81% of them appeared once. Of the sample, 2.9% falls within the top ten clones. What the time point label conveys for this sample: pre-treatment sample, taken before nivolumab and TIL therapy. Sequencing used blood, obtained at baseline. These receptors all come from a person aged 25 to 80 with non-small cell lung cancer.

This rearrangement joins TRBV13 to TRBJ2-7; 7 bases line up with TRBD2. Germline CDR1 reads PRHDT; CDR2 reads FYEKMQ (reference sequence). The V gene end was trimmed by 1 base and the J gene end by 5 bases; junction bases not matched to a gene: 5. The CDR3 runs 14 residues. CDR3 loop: CASSLAGGPHEQYF. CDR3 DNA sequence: TGTGCCAGCAGCTTAGCGGGAGGCCCCCACGAGCAGTACTTC.

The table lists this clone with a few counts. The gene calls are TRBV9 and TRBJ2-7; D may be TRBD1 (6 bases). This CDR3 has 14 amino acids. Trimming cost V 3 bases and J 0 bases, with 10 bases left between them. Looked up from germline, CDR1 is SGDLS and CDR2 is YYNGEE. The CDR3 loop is CASSEWDTSYEQYF. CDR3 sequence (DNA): TGTGCCAGCAGCGAGTGGGACACCTCCTACGAGCAGTACTTC.

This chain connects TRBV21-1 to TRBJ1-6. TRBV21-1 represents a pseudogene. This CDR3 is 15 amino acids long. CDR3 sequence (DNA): TGTGCCAGCAGCCCCCGGAGCTCCTATAATTCACCCCTCCACTTT. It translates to CASSPRSSYNSPLHF.

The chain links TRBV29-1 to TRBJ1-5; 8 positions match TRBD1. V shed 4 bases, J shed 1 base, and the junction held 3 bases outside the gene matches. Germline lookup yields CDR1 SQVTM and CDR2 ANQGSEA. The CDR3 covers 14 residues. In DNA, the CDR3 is TGCAGCGTTGGGGGACAGGCGAGCAATCAGCCCCAGCATTTT. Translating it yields CSVGGQASNQPQHF.

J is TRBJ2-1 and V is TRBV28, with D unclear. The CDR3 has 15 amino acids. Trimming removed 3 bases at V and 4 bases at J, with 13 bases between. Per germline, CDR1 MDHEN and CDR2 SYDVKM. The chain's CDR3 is CASSFPQTLYNEQFF. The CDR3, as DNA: TGTGCCAGCAGTTTCCCCCAGACACTTTACAATGAGCAGTTCTTC. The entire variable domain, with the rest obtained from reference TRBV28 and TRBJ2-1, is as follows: DVKVTQSSRYLVKRTGEKVFLECVQDMDHENMFWYRQDPGLGLRLIYFSYDVKMKEKGDIPEGYSVSREKKERFSLILESASTNQTSMYLCASSFPQTLYNEQFFGPGTRLTVL.

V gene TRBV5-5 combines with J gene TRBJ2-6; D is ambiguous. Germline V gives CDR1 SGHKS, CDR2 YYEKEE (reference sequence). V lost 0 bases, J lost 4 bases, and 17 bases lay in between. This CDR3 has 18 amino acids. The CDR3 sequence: CASSLAVLAPRGANVLTF. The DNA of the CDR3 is TGTGCCAGCAGCTTGGCCGTGCTGGCCCCTCGCGGGGCCAACGTCCTGACTTTC.

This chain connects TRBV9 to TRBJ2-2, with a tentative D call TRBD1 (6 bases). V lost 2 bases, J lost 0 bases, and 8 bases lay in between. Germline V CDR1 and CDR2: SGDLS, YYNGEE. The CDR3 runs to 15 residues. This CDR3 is CASSVGGTNTGELFF. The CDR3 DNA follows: TGTGCCAGCAGCGTTGGGGGCACGAACACCGGGGAGCTGTTTTTT.

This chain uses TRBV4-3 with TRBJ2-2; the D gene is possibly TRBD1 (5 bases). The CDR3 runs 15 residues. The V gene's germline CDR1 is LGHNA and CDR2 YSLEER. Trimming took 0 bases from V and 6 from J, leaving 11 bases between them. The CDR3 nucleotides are TGCGCCAGCAGCCAAGATCGGTCAGGGCCCGGGGAGCTGTTTTTT. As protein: CASSQDRSGPGELFF.

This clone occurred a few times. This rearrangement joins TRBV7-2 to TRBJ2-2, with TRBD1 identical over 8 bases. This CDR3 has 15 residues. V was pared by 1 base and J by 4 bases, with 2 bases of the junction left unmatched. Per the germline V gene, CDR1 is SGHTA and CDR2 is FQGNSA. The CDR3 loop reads CASSLGQGSTGELFF. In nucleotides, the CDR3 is TGTGCCAGCAGCTTAGGACAGGGGTCCACCGGGGAGCTGTTTTTT.

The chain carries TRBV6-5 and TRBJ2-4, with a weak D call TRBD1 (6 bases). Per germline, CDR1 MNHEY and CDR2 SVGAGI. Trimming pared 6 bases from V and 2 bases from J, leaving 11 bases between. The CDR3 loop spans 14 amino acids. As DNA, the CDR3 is TGTGCCAGCAGATCACAGGGAACCAAAAACATTCAGTACTTC. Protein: CASRSQGTKNIQYF.

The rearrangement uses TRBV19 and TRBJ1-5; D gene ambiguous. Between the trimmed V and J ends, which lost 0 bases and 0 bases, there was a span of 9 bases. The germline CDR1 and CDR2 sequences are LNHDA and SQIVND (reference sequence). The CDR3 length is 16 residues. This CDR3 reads CASSIDSIYSNQPQHF. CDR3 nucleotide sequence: TGTGCCAGTAGTATAGATAGCATATATAGCAATCAGCCCCAGCATTTT.

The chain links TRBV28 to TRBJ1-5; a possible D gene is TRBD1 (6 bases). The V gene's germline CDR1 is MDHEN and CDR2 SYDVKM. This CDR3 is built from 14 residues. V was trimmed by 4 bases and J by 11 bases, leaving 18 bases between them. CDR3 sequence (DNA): TGTGCCAGCAGTTGGACAGAATCGATTATGGCCCAGCATTTT. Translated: CASSWTESIMAQHF.

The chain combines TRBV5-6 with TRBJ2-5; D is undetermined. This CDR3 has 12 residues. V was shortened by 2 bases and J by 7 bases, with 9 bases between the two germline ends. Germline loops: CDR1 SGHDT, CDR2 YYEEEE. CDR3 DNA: TGTGCCAGCAGCTTCCGAGACTGGACCCAGTACTTC. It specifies CASSFRDWTQYF.

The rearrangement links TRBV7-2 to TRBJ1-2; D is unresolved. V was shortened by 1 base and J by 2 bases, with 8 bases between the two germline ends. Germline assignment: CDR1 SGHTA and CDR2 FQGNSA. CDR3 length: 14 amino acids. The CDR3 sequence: CASSLESGNYGYTF. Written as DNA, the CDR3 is TGTGCCAGCAGCTTAGAATCCGGAAACTATGGCTACACCTTC. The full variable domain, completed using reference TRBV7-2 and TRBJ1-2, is GAGVSQSPSNKVTEKGKDVELRCDPISGHTALYWYRQSLGQGLEFLIYFQGNSAPDKSGLPSDRFSAERTGGSVSTLTIQRTQQEDSAVYLCASSLESGNYGYTFGSGTRLTVV.

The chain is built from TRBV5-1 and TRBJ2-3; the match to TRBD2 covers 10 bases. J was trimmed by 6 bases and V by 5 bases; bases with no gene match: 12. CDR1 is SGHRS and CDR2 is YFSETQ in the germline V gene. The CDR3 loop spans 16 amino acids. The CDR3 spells CASRSSGGAEADTQYF. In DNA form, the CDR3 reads TGCGCCAGCAGATCAAGCGGGGGGGCCGAAGCGGATACGCAGTATTTT.

The CDR3 loop reads CASSPPENRGNEKLFF. The CDR3 region has the DNA TGTGCCAGCTCACCACCGGAGAACAGGGGCAATGAAAAACTGTTTTTT. This rearrangement joins TRBV18 to TRBJ1-4; 7 bases are shared with TRBD1. V dropped 0 bases and J dropped 5; count of bases not matched to a gene: 6. Looked up from germline, CDR1 is KGHSH and CDR2 is LQKENI. The CDR3 runs to 16 residues. Combining the CDR3 with reference TRBV18 and TRBJ1-4 gives the whole variable domain NAGVMQNPRHLVRRRGQEARLRCSPMKGHSHVYWYRQLPEEGLKFMVYLQKENIIDESGMPKERFSAEFPKEGPSILRIQQVVRGDSAAYFCASSPPENRGNEKLFFGSGTQLSVL.

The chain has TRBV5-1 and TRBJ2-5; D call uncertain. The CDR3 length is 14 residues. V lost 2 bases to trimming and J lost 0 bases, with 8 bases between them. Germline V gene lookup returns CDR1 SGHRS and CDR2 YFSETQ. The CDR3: CASSFGSYQETQYF. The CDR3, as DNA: TGCGCCAGCAGCTTCGGGTCGTACCAAGAGACCCAGTACTTC. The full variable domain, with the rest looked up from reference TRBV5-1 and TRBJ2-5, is KAGVTQTPRYLIKTRGQQVTLSCSPISGHRSVSWYQQTPGQGLQFLFEYFSETQRNKGNFPGRFSGRQFSNSRSEMNVSTLELGDSALYLCASSFGSYQETQYFGPGTRLLVL.

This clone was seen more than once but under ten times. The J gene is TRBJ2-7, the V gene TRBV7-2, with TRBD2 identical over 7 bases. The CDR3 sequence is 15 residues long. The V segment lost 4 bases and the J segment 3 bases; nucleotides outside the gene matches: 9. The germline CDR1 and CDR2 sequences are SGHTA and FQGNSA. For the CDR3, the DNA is TGTGCCAGCAGCTCAGGGCCCGGGGAGGGCTACGAGCAGTACTTC. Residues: CASSSGPGEGYEQYF.

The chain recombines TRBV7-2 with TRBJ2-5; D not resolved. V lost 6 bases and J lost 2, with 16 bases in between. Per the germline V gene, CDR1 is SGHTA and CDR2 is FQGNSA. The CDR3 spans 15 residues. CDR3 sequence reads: CASRPPGVGQETQYF. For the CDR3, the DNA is TGTGCCAGCAGACCCCCCGGCGTAGGTCAAGAGACCCAGTACTTC.

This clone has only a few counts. As DNA, the CDR3 is TGCGCCAGCAGCCAAGGAGTCGGCGGGACAGGGGGCCTCAGTGGGGAAAAACTGTTTTTT. This codes for CASSQGVGGTGGLSGEKLFF. J is TRBJ1-4 and V is TRBV4-1, with 12 bases matching TRBD1. With V trimmed by 1 base and J by 8 bases, 17 bases remained unmatched. Germline CDR1 reads MGHRA; CDR2 reads YSYEKL. The CDR3 loop spans 20 amino acids.

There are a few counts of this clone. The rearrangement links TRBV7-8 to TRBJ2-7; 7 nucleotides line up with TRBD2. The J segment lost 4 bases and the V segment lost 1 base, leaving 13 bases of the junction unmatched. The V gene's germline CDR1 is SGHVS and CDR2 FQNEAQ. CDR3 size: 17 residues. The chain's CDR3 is CASSLGRRAGELYEQYF. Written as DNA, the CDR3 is TGTGCCAGCAGCTTAGGCCGCCGGGCGGGGGAGCTGTACGAGCAGTACTTC.

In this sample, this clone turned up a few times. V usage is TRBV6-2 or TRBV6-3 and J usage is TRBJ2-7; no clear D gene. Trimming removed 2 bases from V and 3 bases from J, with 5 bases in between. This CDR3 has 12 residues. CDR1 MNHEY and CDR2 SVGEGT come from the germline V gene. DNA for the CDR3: TGTGCCAGCAGTTACCCCCACTACGAGCAGTACTTC. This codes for CASSYPHYEQYF.

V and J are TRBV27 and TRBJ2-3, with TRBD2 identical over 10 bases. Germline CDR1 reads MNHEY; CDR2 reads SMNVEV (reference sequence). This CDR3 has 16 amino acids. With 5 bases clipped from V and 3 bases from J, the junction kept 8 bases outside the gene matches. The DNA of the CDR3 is TGTGCCAGCAGTCCCCAAGTAGCGGGGGGTACAGATACGCAGTATTTT. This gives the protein CASSPQVAGGTDTQYF.

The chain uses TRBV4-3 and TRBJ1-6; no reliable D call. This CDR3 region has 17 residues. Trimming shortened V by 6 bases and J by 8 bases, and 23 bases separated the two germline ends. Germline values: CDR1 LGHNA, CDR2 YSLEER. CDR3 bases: TGCGCCAGCAGAACCGTGGCGGGATCCTCTCCTTATTCACCCCTCCACTTT. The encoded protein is CASRTVAGSSPYSPLHF.

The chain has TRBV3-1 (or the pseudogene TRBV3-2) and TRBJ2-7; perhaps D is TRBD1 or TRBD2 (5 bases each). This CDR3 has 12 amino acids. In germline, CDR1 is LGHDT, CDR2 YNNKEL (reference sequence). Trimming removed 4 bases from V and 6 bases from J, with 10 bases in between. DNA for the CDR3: TGTGCCAGCAGCCGATCGAGGGGCGAGCAGTACTTC. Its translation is CASSRSRGEQYF.

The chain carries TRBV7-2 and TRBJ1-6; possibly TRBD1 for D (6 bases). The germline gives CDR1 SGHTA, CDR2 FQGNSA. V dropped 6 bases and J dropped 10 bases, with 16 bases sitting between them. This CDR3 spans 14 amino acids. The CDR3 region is CASSHPGHQSPLHF. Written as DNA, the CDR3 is TGTGCCAGCAGTCACCCGGGACACCAATCACCCCTCCACTTT.

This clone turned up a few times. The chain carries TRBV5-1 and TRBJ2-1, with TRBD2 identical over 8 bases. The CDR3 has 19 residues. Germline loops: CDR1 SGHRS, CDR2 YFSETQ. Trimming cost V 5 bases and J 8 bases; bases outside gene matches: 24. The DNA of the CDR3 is TGCGCCAGCAGACAGAGGGTACTACCGGGACTAGGGGCTGCGGATGAGCAGTTCTTC. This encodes CASRQRVLPGLGAADEQFF.